This TCR beta chain comes out of a study of shared clonotypes between healthy human individuals. Germline-derived CDR1 and CDR2 are GTSNPN and SVGIG (reference sequence). V was pared by 3 bases and J by 0 bases, with 9 bases between. CDR3 size: 14 residues. General study results and limits: The authors expected sequencing depth to affect clonotype sharing among donors. Few donors restricted represented genetic and exposure-history diversity. Sampling covered nothing but blood. Tissue TCR repertoires likely differ from those found in blood.

This clone was recorded only once. No antigen is known for it. Assay execution took place at the deep level. Here immunoSEQ multiplex PCR was the method, and the copy in TCRdb shows in-frame clones only, minus some. This sample has approximately 480,000 clones, with roughly 79% found just once. J is TRBJ2-1 and V is TRBV30; D perhaps matches TRBD1 (5 bases). This TCR was sampled from a woman between 40 and 55 years old in good health. Some clones in this sample may be carry-over from other donors' samples. Sequencing was carried out using PBMCs. The CDR3 sequence: CAWSRRASYNEQFF. In DNA, the CDR3 is TGTGCCTGGAGCCGCAGGGCCTCCTACAATGAGCAGTTCTTC. Based on the CDR3 plus reference TRBV30 and TRBJ2-1, the full variable domain is SQTIHQWPATLVQPVGSPLSLECTVEGTSNPNLYWYRQAAGRGLQLLFYSVGIGQISSEVPQNLSASRPQDRQFILSSKKLLLSDSGFYLCAWSRRASYNEQFFGPGTRLTVL.